The rows below give T cell receptor beta chains drawn from one sample of a study of blood T cell repertoires in COVID-19. Method: immunoSEQ multiplex PCR; TCRdb's copy keeps in-frame clones and lacks some. Here the sample spans about 270,000 clones, over 80% being singletons. The sequenced material came from peripheral blood. The receptors here all came from a woman aged 50 to 65 with active or convalescent COVID-19. CDR3s include the opening cysteine and the closing phenylalanine or tryptophan. A D gene is named only where the DNA matches it firmly. The size entry is marked missing in some rows and otherwise reads once, few, many or a size class.

j_call	v_call	d_call	clone_size	cdr3_aa	cdr3_nt
TRBJ1-1	TRBV5-1	.	.	CASSKDYMNTEAFF	TGCGCCAGCAGCAAGGACTACATGAACACTGAAGCTTTCTTT
TRBJ1-2	TRBV27	.	.	CASSRRGSTNYGYTF	TGTGCCAGCTCCCGCCGGGGATCCACTAACTATGGCTACACCTTC
TRBJ1-2	TRBV14	.	.	CASSQLDSRYGYTF	TGTGCCAGCAGCCAATTAGACAGTCGCTATGGCTACACCTTC
TRBJ2-1	TRBV7-9	TRBD1	.	CASTQGGLPFNEQFF	TGTGCCAGCACCCAAGGGGGCCTTCCCTTTAATGAGCAGTTCTTC
TRBJ2-1	TRBV5-1	TRBD2	.	CASSWTSGSRDEQFF	TGCGCCAGCAGCTGGACTAGCGGGAGTAGGGATGAGCAGTTCTTC
TRBJ1-2	TRBV6-2/TRBV6-3	TRBD1	.	CASSYPPTGAGYGYTF	TGTGCCAGCAGTTACCCTCCGACAGGGGCGGGCTATGGCTACACCTTC
TRBJ2-5	TRBV5-8	.	.	CASSGLRGQETQYF	TGTGCCAGCTCAGGGCTTCGTGGTCAAGAGACCCAGTACTTC
TRBJ2-1	TRBV5-4	TRBD1	.	CASSLGGQGAHEQFF	TGTGCCAGCAGCCTCGGGGGACAGGGGGCTCATGAGCAGTTCTTC
TRBJ2-7	TRBV6-6	TRBD2	.	CATETGAGEGHEQYF	TGTGCCACCGAGACTGGGGCGGGAGAAGGGCACGAGCAGTACTTC
TRBJ2-7	TRBV28	TRBD1	.	CASSGIGTGTYEQYF	TGTGCCAGCAGCGGAATTGGGACAGGGACCTACGAGCAGTACTTC
TRBJ2-5	TRBV7-7	TRBD1	.	CASSLGETGDPRETQYF	TGTGCCAGCAGCTTAGGAGAGACAGGGGACCCCAGGGAGACCCAGTACTTC
TRBJ2-1	TRBV3-1/TRBV3-2	TRBD2	.	CASSPGLDEQFF	TGTGCCAGCAGTCCCGGACTAGATGAGCAGTTCTTC
TRBJ2-7	TRBV6-1	.	.	CASSEASGSPYEQYF	TGTGCCAGCAGTGAAGCGTCGGGGTCCCCCTACGAGCAGTACTTC
TRBJ1-5	TRBV19	.	few	CASSISGGNQPQHF	TGTGCCAGTAGTATAAGCGGGGGAAATCAGCCCCAGCATTTT
TRBJ2-2	TRBV5-5	.	.	CASSLHGADTGELFF	TGTGCCAGCAGCTTGCATGGGGCAGACACCGGGGAGCTGTTTTTT
TRBJ1-6	TRBV7-9	.	.	CASSLYLSGYNSPLHF	TGTGCCAGCAGCTTATATCTCTCGGGTTATAATTCACCCCTCCACTTT
TRBJ1-1	TRBV30	.	.	CAWSAGALGVEAFF	TGTGCCTGGAGCGCAGGGGCGCTGGGGGTTGAAGCTTTCTTT
TRBJ1-1	TRBV5-1	TRBD1	.	CASSSDTGGDTEAFF	TGCGCCAGCAGCTCTGACACAGGGGGCGACACTGAAGCTTTCTTT
TRBJ1-3	TRBV5-1	.	.	CASSFSGGTGGNTIYF	TGCGCCAGCAGCTTCAGTGGCGGTACCGGTGGAAACACCATATATTTT
TRBJ1-2	TRBV27	TRBD1	.	CASSLSGGLGGYTF	TGTGCCAGCAGTTTGTCAGGGGGCCTGGGCGGCTACACCTTC
TRBJ2-7	TRBV2	.	.	CASSAGLIGPYEQYF	TGTGCCAGCAGTGCAGGACTGATTGGGCCCTACGAGCAGTACTTC
TRBJ2-2	TRBV7-9	.	.	CASSLTANTGELFF	TGTGCCAGCAGCTTAACAGCGAACACCGGGGAGCTGTTTTTT
TRBJ2-2	TRBV5-1	TRBD1	.	CASSVTGGVTGELFF	TGCGCCAGCAGCGTGACAGGGGGCGTTACCGGGGAGCTGTTTTTT
TRBJ1-1	TRBV5-1	TRBD1	.	CASSKQGQGDRSEAFF	TGCGCCAGCAGCAAACAAGGACAGGGAGATAGATCTGAAGCTTTCTTT
TRBJ2-1	TRBV7-9	.	.	CASSPGRTGAYNEQFF	TGTGCCAGCAGCCCCGGAAGAACGGGAGCCTACAATGAGCAGTTCTTC
TRBJ1-2	TRBV12-3/TRBV12-4	TRBD1	.	CASSLGQNYGYTF	TGTGCCAGCAGTTTGGGACAGAACTATGGCTACACCTTC
TRBJ1-2	TRBV28	.	few	CASSFRGVRLETNGYTF	TGTGCCAGCAGTTTCCGGGGGGTGAGGTTGGAGACAAATGGCTACACCTTC